This T cell receptor beta chain was profiled in a study of cytomegalovirus exposure and HLA in healthy donors. Regarding the study as a whole: TCR beta chain V- and J-gene trimming was linked, in a later analysis, to a missense variant in DCLRE1C.

Amplification used 60 Vbeta primers and 13 Jbeta primers. Here immunoSEQ multiplex PCR was the method, and the copy in TCRdb shows in-frame clones only, minus some. The sample shows over 150,000 clones, approximately 80% of them seen only once. This CDR3 has 13 amino acids. V lost 11 bases and J lost 1, with 14 bases in between. Germline-derived CDR1 and CDR2 are ENHRY and SYGVKD. A note on this clone: The antigen remains unidentified.

Sequenced material: PBMCs. This clonotype was sampled from a woman between 35 and 50 years old in good health and CMV-seronegative. The chain combines TRBV10-3 with TRBJ1-1; D not resolved. CDR3 bases: TGTGCCTCCGAGAGGCAGCGGAACACTGAAGCTTTCTTT. Its protein product is CASERQRNTEAFF.